This entry lists 12 T cell receptor beta chains sequenced from one sample in a study of coeliac disease. Here immunoSEQ multiplex PCR was the method, and the copy in TCRdb shows in-frame clones only, minus some. The sample records around 3,000 clones, less than 55% being singletons. Sequencing was performed on intraepithelial lymphocytes from the gut. These receptor sequences come from a woman aged 70-85 years with celiac disease.

The rearrangement uses TRBV5-1 and TRBJ2-3; the D gene is possibly TRBD1 (6 bases). The CDR3 is 14 amino acids. Germline CDR1 reads SGHRS; CDR2 reads YFSETQ. Trimming left V 7 bases short and J 3 bases short, with 15 bases between. In DNA form, the CDR3 reads TGCGCCAGCGAAACAGGGTCGGGGACAGATACGCAGTATTTT. Translating gives CASETGSGTDTQYF.

The chain combines TRBV9 with TRBJ2-7, with D maybe TRBD1 (6 bases). V lost 0 bases, J lost 3 bases, and 13 bases lay in between. The CDR3 spans 15 residues. Germline V CDR1 and CDR2: SGDLS, YYNGEE. In DNA form, the CDR3 reads TGTGCCAGCAGCGTAGGGGGACATAGAATCTACGAGCAGTACTTC. Protein sequence: CASSVGGHRIYEQYF.

This chain uses TRBV5-8 with TRBJ1-3, with D unresolved. V gave up 0 bases and J gave up 0 bases, with 7 bases separating them. There are 15 residues in the CDR3. The germline CDR1 and CDR2 sequences are SGHTS and YDEGEE. The CDR3 is CASSLDASSGNTIYF. CDR3 bases: TGTGCCAGCAGCTTGGACGCTAGCTCTGGAAACACCATATATTTT. The full variable domain, in which reference TRBV5-8 and TRBJ1-3 provide the parts outside the CDR3, is EAGVTQSPTHLIKTRGQQATLRCSPISGHTSVYWYQQALGLGLQFLLWYDEGEERNRGNFPPRFSGRQFPNYSSELNVNALELEDSALYLCASSLDASSGNTIYFGEGSWLTVV.

This chain joins TRBV30 and TRBJ1-2, with 9 bases identical to TRBD1. The V gene end was trimmed by 2 bases and the J gene end by 4 bases; junction bases not matched to a gene: 23. Looked up from germline, CDR1 is GTSNPN and CDR2 is SVGIG (reference sequence). The CDR3 sequence is 20 residues long. The CDR3 region has the DNA TGTGCCTGGAGTAGTTTCCCCCCTCCGGGACAGGGCGTGAGGGGCTATGGCTACACCTTC. Residues: CAWSSFPPPGQGVRGYGYTF.

V gene TRBV13 combines with J gene TRBJ2-7; no definite D call. The germline V gene has CDR1 PRHDT and CDR2 FYEKMQ (reference sequence). The CDR3 length is 13 residues. Trimming left V 2 bases short and J 0 bases short, with 5 bases between. CDR3 sequence: CASSLTNSYEQYF. CDR3 coding DNA: TGTGCCAGCAGCTTAACTAACTCCTACGAGCAGTACTTC.

V usage is TRBV11-1 and J usage is TRBJ1-2; D not certain. The CDR3 length is 12 residues. The V and J ends lost 5 bases and 5 bases respectively, with 9 bases between them. Germline CDR1 is SGHAT and CDR2 is FQDESV (reference sequence). The CDR3 DNA is TGTGCCAGCAGCCCGGCGGATTATGGCTACACCTTC. This translates into CASSPADYGYTF.

This clone is medium-sized (0.01 to 0.1%) within its sample. The chain employs TRBV4-1 and TRBJ1-2, with a possible D match to TRBD1 (5 bases). Between the trimmed V and J ends, which lost 1 base and 4 bases, there was a span of 13 bases. The germline V gene encodes CDR1 MGHRA and CDR2 YSYEKL. The CDR3 loop spans 15 amino acids. CDR3 residues: CASSQAQGDAYGYTF. The CDR3 nucleotides are TGCGCCAGCAGCCAAGCCCAAGGGGATGCCTATGGCTACACCTTC.

The V gene is TRBV14, the J gene TRBJ1-2, with D maybe TRBD1 (6 bases). The CDR3 length is 13 residues. Germline V lookup: CDR1 SGHDN, CDR2 FVKESK. With 4 bases removed from V and 5 bases from J, the gap between germline ends came to 11 bases. In DNA, the CDR3 is TGTGCCAGCAGCCGAACAGGGCCGTATGGCTACACCTTC. Protein sequence: CASSRTGPYGYTF.

This clone came up once. The rearrangement links TRBV7-9 to TRBJ2-7, with a weak D call TRBD2 (6 bases). Germline V lookup: CDR1 SEHNR, CDR2 FQNEAQ (reference sequence). V gave up 8 bases and J gave up 4 bases, with 9 bases separating them. The CDR3 consists of 11 residues. The CDR3 reads CASVEGYEQYF. CDR3 DNA: TGTGCCAGCGTGGAGGGATACGAGCAGTACTTC.

The DNA for the CDR3 is TGTGCCTGGGACAGGGAGATGAACACTGAAGCTTTCTTT. Translating it yields CAWDREMNTEAFF. The chain joins TRBV30 to TRBJ1-1; TRBD1 aligns across 7 bases. Germline trimming cut 5 bases from V and 0 bases from J; bases unmatched to any gene: 3. The CDR3 spans 13 residues. From germline, CDR1 is GTSNPN and CDR2 SVGIG (reference sequence). The entire variable domain, with the rest obtained from reference TRBV30 and TRBJ1-1, is as follows: SQTIHQWPATLVQPVGSPLSLECTVEGTSNPNLYWYRQAAGRGLQLLFYSVGIGQISSEVPQNLSASRPQDRQFILSSKKLLLSDSGFYLCAWDREMNTEAFFGQGTRLTVV.

This clone has more than one count but fewer than ten. This chain links TRBV4-2 with TRBJ1-6, with a weak D call TRBD1 (5 bases). Trimming stripped 5 bases from V and 10 bases from J, with 15 bases between. Germline V gene lookup returns CDR1 LGHNA and CDR2 YNFKEQ. The CDR3 contains 14 residues. The CDR3 DNA sequence: TGTGCCAGCAGCTACGCAGGGCCATGGTCACCCCTCCACTTT. This codes for CASSYAGPWSPLHF.

This clone has more than one count but fewer than ten. V usage is TRBV11-2 and J usage is TRBJ2-1; TRBD2 aligns across 9 bases. The CDR3 spans 14 residues. The germline gives CDR1 SGHAT, CDR2 FQNNGV. Losses at the gene ends were 3 bases for V and 7 bases for J; bases not matched to a gene: 4. CDR3 protein: CASSFAGGLNEQFF. CDR3 sequence (DNA): TGTGCCAGCAGCTTTGCGGGGGGGCTGAATGAGCAGTTCTTC.